This TCR beta chain was recorded in a study of blood T cell repertoires in COVID-19. Across the study: Acute and convalescent COVID-19 specimens originated in the United States, Italy and Spain. Nucleic acid was either cDNA or gDNA, and it came from T cells, B-cell-depleted T cells, or PBMCs.

This CDR3 has 14 amino acids. Trimming shortened V by 5 bases and J by 1 base, and 9 bases separated the two germline ends. Germline CDR1 and CDR2: SEHNR and FQNEAQ (reference sequence). Sequencing was performed with immunoSEQ multiplex PCR; in TCRdb, only in-frame clones are kept and a portion is missing. The sample lists approximately 68,000 clones, around nine tenths occurring once. The chain links TRBV7-9 to TRBJ1-3; possible D gene TRBD1, 6 bases. The sample comprised peripheral blood. This clonotype was obtained from an older man with active or convalescent COVID-19. The CDR3 nucleotides read TGTGCCAGCAGCCGGACAGTGTCTGGAAACACCATATATTTT. Encoded protein: CASSRTVSGNTIYF. Supplemented by reference TRBV7-9 and TRBJ1-3, the full variable domain reads DTGVSQNPRHKITKRGQNVTFRCDPISEHNRLYWYRQTLGQGPEFLTYFQNEAQLEKSRLLSDRFSAERPKGSFSTLEIQRTEQGDSAMYLCASSRTVSGNTIYFGEGSWLTVV.